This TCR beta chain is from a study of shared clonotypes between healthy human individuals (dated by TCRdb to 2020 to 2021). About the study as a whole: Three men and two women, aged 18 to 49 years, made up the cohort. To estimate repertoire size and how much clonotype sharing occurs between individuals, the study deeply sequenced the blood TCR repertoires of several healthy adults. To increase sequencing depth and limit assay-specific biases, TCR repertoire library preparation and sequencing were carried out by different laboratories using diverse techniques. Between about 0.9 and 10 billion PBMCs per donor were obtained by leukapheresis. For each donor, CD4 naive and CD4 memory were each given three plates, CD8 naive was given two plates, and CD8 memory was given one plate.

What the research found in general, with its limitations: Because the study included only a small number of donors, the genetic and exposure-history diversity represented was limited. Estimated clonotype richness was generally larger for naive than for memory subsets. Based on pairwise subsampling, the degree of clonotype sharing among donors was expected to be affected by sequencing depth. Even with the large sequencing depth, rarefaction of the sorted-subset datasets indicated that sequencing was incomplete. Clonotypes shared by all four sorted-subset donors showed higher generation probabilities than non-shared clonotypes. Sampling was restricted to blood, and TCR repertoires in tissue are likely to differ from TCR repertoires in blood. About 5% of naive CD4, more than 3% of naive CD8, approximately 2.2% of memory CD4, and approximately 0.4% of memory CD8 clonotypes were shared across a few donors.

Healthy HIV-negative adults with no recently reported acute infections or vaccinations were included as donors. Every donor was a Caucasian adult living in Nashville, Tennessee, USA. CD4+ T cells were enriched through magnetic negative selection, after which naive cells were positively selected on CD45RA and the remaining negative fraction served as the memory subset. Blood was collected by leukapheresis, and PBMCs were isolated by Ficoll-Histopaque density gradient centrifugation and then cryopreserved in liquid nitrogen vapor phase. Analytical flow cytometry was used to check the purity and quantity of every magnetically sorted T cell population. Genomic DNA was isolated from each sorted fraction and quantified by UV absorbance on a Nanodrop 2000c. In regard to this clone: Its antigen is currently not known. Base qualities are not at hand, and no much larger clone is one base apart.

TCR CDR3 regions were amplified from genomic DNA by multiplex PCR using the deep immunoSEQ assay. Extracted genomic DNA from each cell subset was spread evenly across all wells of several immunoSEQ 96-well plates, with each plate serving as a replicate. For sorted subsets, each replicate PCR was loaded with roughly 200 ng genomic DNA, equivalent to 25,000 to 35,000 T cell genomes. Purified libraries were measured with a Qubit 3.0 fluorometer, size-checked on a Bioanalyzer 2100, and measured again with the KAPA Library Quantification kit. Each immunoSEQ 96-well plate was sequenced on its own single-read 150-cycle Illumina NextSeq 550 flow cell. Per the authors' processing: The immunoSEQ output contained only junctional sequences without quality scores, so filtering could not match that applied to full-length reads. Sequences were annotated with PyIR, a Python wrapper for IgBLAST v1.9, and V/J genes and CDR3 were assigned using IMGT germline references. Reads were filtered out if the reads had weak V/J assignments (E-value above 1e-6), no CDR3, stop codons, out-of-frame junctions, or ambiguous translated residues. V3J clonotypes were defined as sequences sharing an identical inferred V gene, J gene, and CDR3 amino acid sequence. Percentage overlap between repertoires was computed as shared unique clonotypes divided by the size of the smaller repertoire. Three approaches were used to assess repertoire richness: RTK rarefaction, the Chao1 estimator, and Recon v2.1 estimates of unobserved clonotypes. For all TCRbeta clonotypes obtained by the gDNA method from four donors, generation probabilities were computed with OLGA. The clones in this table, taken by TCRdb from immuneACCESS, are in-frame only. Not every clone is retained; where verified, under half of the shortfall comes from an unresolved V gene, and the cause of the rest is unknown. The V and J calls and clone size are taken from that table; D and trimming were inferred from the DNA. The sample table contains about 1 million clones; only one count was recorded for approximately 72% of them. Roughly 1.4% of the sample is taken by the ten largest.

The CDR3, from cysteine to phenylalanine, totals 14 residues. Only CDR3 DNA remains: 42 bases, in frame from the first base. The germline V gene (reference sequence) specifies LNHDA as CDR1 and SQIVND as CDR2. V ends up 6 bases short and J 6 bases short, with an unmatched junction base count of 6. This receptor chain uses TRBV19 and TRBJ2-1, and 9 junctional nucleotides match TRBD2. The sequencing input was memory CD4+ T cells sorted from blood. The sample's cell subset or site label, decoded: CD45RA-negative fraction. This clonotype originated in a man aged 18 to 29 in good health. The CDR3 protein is CASRARGGINEQFF. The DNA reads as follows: TGTGCCAGTAGAGCGCGGGGGGGCATCAATGAGCAGTTCTTC.